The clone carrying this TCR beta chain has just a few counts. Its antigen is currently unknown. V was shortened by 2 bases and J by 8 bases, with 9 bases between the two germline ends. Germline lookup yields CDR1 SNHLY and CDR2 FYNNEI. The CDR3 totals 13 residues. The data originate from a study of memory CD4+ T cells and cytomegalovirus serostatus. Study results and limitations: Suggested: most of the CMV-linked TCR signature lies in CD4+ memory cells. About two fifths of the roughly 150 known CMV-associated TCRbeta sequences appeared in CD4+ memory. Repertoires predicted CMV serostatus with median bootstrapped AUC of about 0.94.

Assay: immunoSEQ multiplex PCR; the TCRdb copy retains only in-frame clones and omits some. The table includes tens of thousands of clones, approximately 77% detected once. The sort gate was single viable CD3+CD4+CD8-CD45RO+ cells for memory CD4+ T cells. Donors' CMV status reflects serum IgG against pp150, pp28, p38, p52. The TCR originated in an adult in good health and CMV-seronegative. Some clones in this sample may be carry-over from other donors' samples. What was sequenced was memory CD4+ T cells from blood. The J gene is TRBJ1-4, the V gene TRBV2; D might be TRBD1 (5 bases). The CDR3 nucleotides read TGTGCCAGCAGTGAATGGGACCGGGAAAAACTGTTTTTT. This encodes CASSEWDREKLFF. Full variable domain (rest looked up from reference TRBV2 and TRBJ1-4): EPEVTQTPSHQVTQMGQEVILRCVPISNHLYFYWYRQILGQKVEFLVSFYNNEISEKSEIFDDQFSVERPDGSNFTLKIRSTKLEDSAMYFCASSEWDREKLFFGSGTQLSVL.